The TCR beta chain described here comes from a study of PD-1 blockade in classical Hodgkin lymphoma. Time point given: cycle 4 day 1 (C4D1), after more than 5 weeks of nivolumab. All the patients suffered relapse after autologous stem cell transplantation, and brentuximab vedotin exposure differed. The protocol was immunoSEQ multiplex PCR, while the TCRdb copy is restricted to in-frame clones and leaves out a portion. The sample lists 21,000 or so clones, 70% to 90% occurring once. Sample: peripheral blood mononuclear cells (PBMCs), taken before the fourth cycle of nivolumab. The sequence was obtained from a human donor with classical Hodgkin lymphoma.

CDR3 nucleotide sequence: TGTGCCAGCAGCGTACTCGCGGGAGGGCCGGGAGAGACCCAGTACTTC. It is translated as CASSVLAGGPGETQYF. The chain joins TRBV9 to TRBJ2-5; 9 bases line up with TRBD2. Trimming took 1 base from V and 4 from J; bases not matched to a gene: 8. The germline gives CDR1 SGDLS, CDR2 YYNGEE. CDR3 length: 16 amino acids.